A selection of T cell receptor beta chains follows, all from one sample in a study of T cell repertoires in cytomegalovirus infection. TCRdb itself ran the reads through MiXCR, one entry per CDR3 protein. Among approximately 600,000 distinct CDR3 sequences, under 45% were seen once, and the ten largest hold about half. These TCRs are of unknown antigen specificity. Sequencing used cultured PBMCs, obtained from culture after CMV antigen stimulation. These receptors came from a human donor in good health (CMV status not recorded). Some clones in this sample may be carry-over from other donors' samples. The CDR3 runs from the conserved cysteine through the conserved F or W. Fields, in order: J gene, V gene, clone size, D gene, CDR3 DNA, CDR3 protein. The D gene is left open where the match is weak. Rows give clone size only sometimes, using once, few, many, or a class for an expanded clone.

>TRBJ1-1|TRBV5-1|.|TRBD1
TGCGCCAGCAGCTTGGAACGACAGGGCCCTGAAGCTTTCTTT
CASSLERQGPEAFF
>TRBJ2-1|TRBV20-1|.|TRBD2
TGCAGTGCCGGACTAGCGGGAGTACGTAATGAGCAGTTCTTC
CSAGLAGVRNEQFF
>TRBJ1-2|TRBV6-6|.|.
TGTGCCAGCAGTTACTCGGAAGGGGGAGACCTGGAGCGTGGCTACACCTTC
CASSYSEGGDLERGYTF
>TRBJ1-4|TRBV6-8|.|.
TGTGCCAGCAGTTACCCTGGGACAGAAAAACTGTTTTTT
CASSYPGTEKLFF
>TRBJ2-3|TRBV6-2/TRBV6-3|.|.
TGTGCCAGCAGCTTAGCGGATAGCACAGATACGCAGTATTTT
CASSLADSTDTQYF
>TRBJ2-1|TRBV10-3|.|.
TGTGCCATCAGTGCGGGCAATGAGCAGTTCTTC
CAISAGNEQFF
>TRBJ2-2|TRBV4-3|.|.
TGCGCCAGCAGCCAAGATTGGTCTCCCCCCGGGGAGCTGTTTTTT
CASSQDWSPPGELFF
>TRBJ2-5|TRBV7-6|.|.
TGTGCCAGCAAGTCGGGAGAGGAGACCCCGTACTTC
CASKSGEETPYF
>TRBJ2-7|TRBV7-2|few|.
TGTGCCAGCAGCTCCAGTCTCTTCTACGAGCAGTACTTC
CASSSSLFYEQYF
>TRBJ1-5|TRBV7-8|.|.
TGTGCCAGCAGCTTAGTGGCAGGGGAACAGCCCCAGCATTTT
CASSLVAGEQPQHF
>TRBJ2-7|TRBV28|.|.
TGTGCCAGCAGAGACCCCGGGACCAGATTTTACGAGCAGTACTTC
CASRDPGTRFYEQYF
>TRBJ2-3|TRBV5-5|.|TRBD1
TGTGCCAGCAGCTCCCCTTTCGACAGGGACAACACAGATACGCAGTATTTT
CASSSPFDRDNTDTQYF
>TRBJ1-6|TRBV27|.|.
TGTGCCAGCAGTTTACAGCCCCCCCGGCGGGAGTATAATTCACCCCTCCACTTT
CASSLQPPRREYNSPLHF
>TRBJ2-4|TRBV20-1|.|.
TGCAGTGCTAACGAGGGGGTTGGGGCAGCAAACATTCAGTACTTC
CSANEGVGAANIQYF
>TRBJ2-5|TRBV7-9|.|.
TGTGCCAGCAGCTTTCAGTCAGGGACAGAGACCCAGTACTTC
CASSFQSGTETQYF
>TRBJ1-6|TRBV6-1|once|.
TGTGCCAGCATTAAACAGGGTATGAATTCACCCCTCCACTTT
CASIKQGMNSPLHF
>TRBJ1-5|TRBV7-2|many|TRBD1
TGTGCCAGCAGCTTAAAGACAGGGAGAAATCAGCCCCAGCATTTT
CASSLKTGRNQPQHF
>TRBJ2-5|TRBV11-2|.|TRBD2
TGTGCCAGCACCAGGGGACTAGCGGGAGAAGAGACCCAGTACTTC
CASTRGLAGEETQYF
>TRBJ2-3|TRBV7-9|few|.
TGTGCCAGCACAGCCAACTGGACAGTTTCTAGCACAGATACGCAGTATTTT
CASTANWTVSSTDTQYF
>TRBJ2-4|TRBV15|.|.
TGTGCCACCAGCAGAGAGGGGGCGGGAGCCAAAAACATTCAGTACTTC
CATSREGAGAKNIQYF
>TRBJ1-5|TRBV20-1|.|.
TGCAGTGCTACGTCGACAGGAACCCCCCGACAGCCCCAGCATTTT
CSATSTGTPRQPQHF
>TRBJ1-4|TRBV18|.|.
TGTGCCAGCTCCCAAGTCGGGGGAGTCGATGAAAAACTGTTTTTT
CASSQVGGVDEKLFF
>TRBJ2-1|TRBV11-2|.|TRBD1
TGTGCCAGCGGGGACAGGGTCACCTACAATGAGCAGTTCTTC
CASGDRVTYNEQFF
>TRBJ2-1|TRBV7-2|.|TRBD1
TGTGCCAGCAGTCGCGACAGGGCAGGTTACAATGAGCAGTTCTTC
CASSRDRAGYNEQFF
>TRBJ2-7|TRBV7-2|.|.
TGTGCCAGCAGCTTCGGCAGGCTCACCTACGAGCAGTACTTC
CASSFGRLTYEQYF
>TRBJ2-5|TRBV7-9|.|TRBD2
TGTGTCAGCAGGGGGACTAGCGGCCAAGAGACCCAGTACTTC
CVSRGTSGQETQYF
>TRBJ2-5|TRBV7-2|many|.
TGTGCCAGCAGCTTAGAAGGGGCGCGGAGGGCCCAGTACTTC
CASSLEGARRAQYF
>TRBJ2-1|TRBV11-2|.|TRBD2
TGTGCCAGCAGCTTAGTCTTGGGACTAGGCAATGAGCAGTTCTTC
CASSLVLGLGNEQFF
>TRBJ2-7|TRBV12-3/TRBV12-4|.|TRBD1
TGTGCCAGCAGTTTACGGTCTTGGGGACAGGGAACGTCGTACGAGCAGTACTTC
CASSLRSWGQGTSYEQYF
>TRBJ2-3|TRBV7-4|.|.
TGTGCCAGCAGCTTACCCCGCGTTAGCGGACGCACAGATACGCAGTATTTT
CASSLPRVSGRTDTQYF
>TRBJ2-1|TRBV4-3|.|TRBD1
TGCGCCAGCAGCCAAGGGCCCCGGGGACAGGACTCCTACAATGAGCAGTTCTTC
CASSQGPRGQDSYNEQFF
>TRBJ1-5|TRBV28|.|.
TGTGCCAGCAGTTTATATCAGGGTCTGGGCAATCAGCCCCAGCATTTT
CASSLYQGLGNQPQHF
>TRBJ2-7|TRBV12-3/TRBV12-4|.|.
TGTGCCAGCAGGCAACAGGGCAGCTCCTACGAGCAGTACTTC
CASRQQGSSYEQYF
>TRBJ2-7|TRBV7-2|.|.
TGTGCCAGCAGCACCGGGGGGACACGCTACGAGCAGTACTTC
CASSTGGTRYEQYF
>TRBJ2-7|TRBV28|.|.
TGTGCCAGCAGTTACGCAACCCCTGGACAGTCCTCCTACGAGCAGTACTTC
CASSYATPGQSSYEQYF
>TRBJ1-1|TRBV7-2|few|.
TGTGCCAGCAGCTTAGAACACTTGAACACTGAAGCTTTCTTT
CASSLEHLNTEAFF
>TRBJ2-7|TRBV10-3|.|.
TGTGCCATCAGTGATCTCGGGGGTAACTACGAGCAGTACTTC
CAISDLGGNYEQYF
>TRBJ2-7|TRBV6-2/TRBV6-3|.|TRBD1
TGTGCCAGCAGTCACCACCGGGACAGGGGTTCCTACGAGCAGTACTTC
CASSHHRDRGSYEQYF
>TRBJ2-7|TRBV7-2|.|.
TGTGCCAGCAGCTTAGTAGTCTCCTCAAGAGGGTACAATGAGCAGTACTTC
CASSLVVSSRGYNEQYF
>TRBJ2-3|TRBV11-2|.|.
TGTGCCAGCAGCTTAGCGGGACTTCATTTT
CASSLAGLHF
>TRBJ2-2|TRBV27|.|TRBD2
TGTGCCAGCAGCCTCATGGAAACTAGCGGAGTCACCGGGGAGCTGTTTTTT
CASSLMETSGVTGELFF
>TRBJ2-1|TRBV19|.|.
TGTGCCAGTAATGGGGGGGGGCCAGTCAATGAGCAGTTCTTC
CASNGGGPVNEQFF
>TRBJ2-2|TRBV6-2/TRBV6-3|.|.
TGTGCCAGCAGTTACTCGGGCTGGGACGGGAGAATAACCGGGGAGCTGTTTTTT
CASSYSGWDGRITGELFF
>TRBJ2-7|TRBV6-6|.|.
TGTGCCAGCAGTTACGGGGTTGGGACCGGGAATGGCGAGCAGTACTTC
CASSYGVGTGNGEQYF
>TRBJ1-5|TRBV20-1|few|.
TGCAGTGCTGTGGGTGCCCCAAACTTTTATAGCAATCAGCCCCAGCATTTT
CSAVGAPNFYSNQPQHF
>TRBJ1-5|TRBV7-4|.|.
TGTGCCAGCAGCTTGTTTGGGCCCCAGCATTTT
CASSLFGPQHF
>TRBJ2-5|TRBV11-2|few|.
TGTGCCAGCAGCTTAGGGGCTAGTCGGGATCGGGAGACCCAGTACTTC
CASSLGASRDRETQYF
>TRBJ1-4|TRBV7-6|few|.
TGTGCCAGCAGCCCCGGACAGAGCCGGGCAACTAATGAAAAACTGTTTTTT
CASSPGQSRATNEKLFF
>TRBJ1-1|TRBV6-1|.|.
TGTGCCAGCAGTGAAAAAGGGGGTTTAACTGAAGCTTTCTTT
CASSEKGGLTEAFF
>TRBJ1-4|TRBV7-9|.|.
TGTGCCAGCAGTACAACTAATGAAAAACTGTTTTTT
CASSTTNEKLFF